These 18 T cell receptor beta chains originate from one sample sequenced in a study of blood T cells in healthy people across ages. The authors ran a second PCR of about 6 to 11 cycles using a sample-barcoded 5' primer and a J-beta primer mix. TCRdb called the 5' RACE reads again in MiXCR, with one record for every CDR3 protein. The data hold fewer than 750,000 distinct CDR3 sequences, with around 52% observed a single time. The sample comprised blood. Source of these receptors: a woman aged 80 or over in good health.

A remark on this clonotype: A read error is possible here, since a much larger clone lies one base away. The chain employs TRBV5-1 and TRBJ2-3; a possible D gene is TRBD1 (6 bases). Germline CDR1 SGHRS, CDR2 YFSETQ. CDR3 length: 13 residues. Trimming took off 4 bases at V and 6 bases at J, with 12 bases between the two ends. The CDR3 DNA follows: TGCGCCAGCAGCGTAAGGGGGAAGGATACGCAGTATTTT. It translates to CASSVRGKDTQYF.

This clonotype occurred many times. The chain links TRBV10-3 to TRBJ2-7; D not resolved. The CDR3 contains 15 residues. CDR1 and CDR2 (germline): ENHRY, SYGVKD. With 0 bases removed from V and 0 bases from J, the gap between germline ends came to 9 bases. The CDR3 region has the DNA TGTGCCATCAGTGAGTCTGGCTTGACCTCCTACGAGCAGTACTTC. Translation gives CAISESGLTSYEQYF.

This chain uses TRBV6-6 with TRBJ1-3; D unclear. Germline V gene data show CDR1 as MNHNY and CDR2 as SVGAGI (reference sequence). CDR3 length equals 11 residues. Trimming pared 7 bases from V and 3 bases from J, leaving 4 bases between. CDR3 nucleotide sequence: TGTGCCAGCACCTATGGAAACACCATATATTTT. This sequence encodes CASTYGNTIYF.

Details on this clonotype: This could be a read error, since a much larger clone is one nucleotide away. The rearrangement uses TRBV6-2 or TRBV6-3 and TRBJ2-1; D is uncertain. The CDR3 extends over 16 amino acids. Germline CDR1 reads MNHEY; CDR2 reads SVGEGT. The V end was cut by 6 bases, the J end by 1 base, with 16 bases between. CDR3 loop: CASRFSWSVSYNEQFF. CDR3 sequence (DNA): TGTGCCAGCAGATTTAGCTGGAGTGTATCCTACAATGAGCAGTTCTTC.

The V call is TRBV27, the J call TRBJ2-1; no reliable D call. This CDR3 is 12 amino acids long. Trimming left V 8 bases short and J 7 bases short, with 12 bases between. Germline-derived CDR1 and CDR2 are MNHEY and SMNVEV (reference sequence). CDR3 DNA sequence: TGTGCCAGCGGGAAGACTCTAAATGAGCAGTTCTTC. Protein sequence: CASGKTLNEQFF.

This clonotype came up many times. The CDR3 loop is CSVAGTVYEQYF. In DNA, the CDR3 is TGCAGCGTCGCCGGGACAGTCTACGAGCAGTACTTC. The chain carries TRBV29-1 and TRBJ2-7; 7 nucleotides align to TRBD1. The trim removed 6 bases at V and 3 bases at J, leaving 5 bases unmatched. The V gene's germline CDR1 is SQVTM and CDR2 ANQGSEA. The CDR3 contains 12 residues.

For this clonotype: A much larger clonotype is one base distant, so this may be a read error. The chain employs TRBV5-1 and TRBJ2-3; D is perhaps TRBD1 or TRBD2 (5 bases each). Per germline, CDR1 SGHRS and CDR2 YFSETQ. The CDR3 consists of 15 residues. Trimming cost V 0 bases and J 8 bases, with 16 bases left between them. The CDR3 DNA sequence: TGCGCCAGCAGCTTGGTCCTCGAGGGGCCGAGTACGCAGTATTTT. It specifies CASSLVLEGPSTQYF.

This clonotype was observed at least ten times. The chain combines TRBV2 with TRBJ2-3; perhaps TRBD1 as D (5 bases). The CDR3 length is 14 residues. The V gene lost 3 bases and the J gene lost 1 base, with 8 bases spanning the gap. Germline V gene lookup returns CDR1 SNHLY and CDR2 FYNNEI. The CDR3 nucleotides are TGTGCCAGCAGTGATCAGGGCGGCACAGATACGCAGTATTTT. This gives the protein CASSDQGGTDTQYF.

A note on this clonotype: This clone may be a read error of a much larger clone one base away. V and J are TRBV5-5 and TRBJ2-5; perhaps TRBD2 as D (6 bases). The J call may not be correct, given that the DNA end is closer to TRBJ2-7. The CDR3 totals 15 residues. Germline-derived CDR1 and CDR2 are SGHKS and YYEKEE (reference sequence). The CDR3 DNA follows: TGTGCCAGCAGCTTGGAGTGGGGGGATTACTACGAGCAGTACTTC. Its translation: CASSLEWGDYYEQYF.

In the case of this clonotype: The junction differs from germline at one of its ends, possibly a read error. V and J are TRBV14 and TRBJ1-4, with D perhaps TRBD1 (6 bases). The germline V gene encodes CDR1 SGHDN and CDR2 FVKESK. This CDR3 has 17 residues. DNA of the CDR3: TGTGCCAGCAGTCGAGGGACACCAGAAAGGAGGAGTGAAAAACCGTTTTTT. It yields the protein CASSRGTPERRSEKPFF. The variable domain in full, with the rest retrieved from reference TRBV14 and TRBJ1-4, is EAGVTQFPSHSVIEKGQTVTLRCDPISGHDNLYWYRRVMGKEIKFLLHFVKESKQDESGMPNNRFLAERTGGTYSTLKVQPAELEDSGVYFCASSRGTPERRSEKPFFGSGTQLSVL.

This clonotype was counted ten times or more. CDR3: CASSPRIAGGRNEQFF. In DNA, the CDR3 is TGTGCCAGCAGCCCTAGGATAGCGGGGGGGCGGAATGAGCAGTTCTTC. V usage is TRBV6-4 and J usage is TRBJ2-1, with TRBD2 matching 11 bases. Germline V gives CDR1 MRHNA, CDR2 SNTAGT. This CDR3 region has 16 residues. With V trimmed by 6 bases and J by 7 bases, 11 bases remained unmatched.

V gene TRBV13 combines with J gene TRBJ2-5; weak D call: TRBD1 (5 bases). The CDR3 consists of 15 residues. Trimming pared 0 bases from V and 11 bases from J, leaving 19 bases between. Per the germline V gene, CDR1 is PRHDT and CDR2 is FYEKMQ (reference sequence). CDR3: CASSLGRSWGNEQYF. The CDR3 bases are TGTGCCAGCAGCTTAGGCAGGTCCTGGGGCAATGAGCAGTACTTC. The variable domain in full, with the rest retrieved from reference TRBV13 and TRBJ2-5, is AAGVIQSPRHLIKEKRETATLKCYPIPRHDTVYWYQQGPGQDPQFLISFYEKMQSDKGSIPDRFSAQQFSDYHSELNMSSLELGDSALYFCASSLGRSWGNEQYFGPGTRLLVL.

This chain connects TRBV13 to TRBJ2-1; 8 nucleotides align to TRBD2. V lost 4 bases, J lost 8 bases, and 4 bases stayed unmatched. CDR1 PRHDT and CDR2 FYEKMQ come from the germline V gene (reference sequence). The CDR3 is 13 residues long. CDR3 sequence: CASSSGGLYEQFF. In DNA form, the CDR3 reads TGTGCCAGCAGCTCGGGGGGGCTCTATGAGCAGTTCTTC.

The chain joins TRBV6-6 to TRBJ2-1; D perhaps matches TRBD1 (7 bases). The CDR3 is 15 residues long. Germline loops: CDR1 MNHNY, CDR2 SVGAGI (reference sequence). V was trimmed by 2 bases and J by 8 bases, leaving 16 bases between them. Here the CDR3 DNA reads TGTGCCAGCAGTTACCAGACAGGGAGGAAGGATGAGCAGTTCTTC. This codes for CASSYQTGRKDEQFF.

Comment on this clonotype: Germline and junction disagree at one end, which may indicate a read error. The CDR3 region is CASSELGTGTYEQYF. The CDR3 DNA sequence: TGTGCCAGTAGTGAATTGGGGACAGGGACCTACGAGCAGTACTTC. The rearrangement uses TRBV25-1 and TRBJ2-7; 9 nucleotides align to TRBD1. The CDR3 totals 15 residues. CDR1 and CDR2 (germline): MGHDK, SYGVNS.

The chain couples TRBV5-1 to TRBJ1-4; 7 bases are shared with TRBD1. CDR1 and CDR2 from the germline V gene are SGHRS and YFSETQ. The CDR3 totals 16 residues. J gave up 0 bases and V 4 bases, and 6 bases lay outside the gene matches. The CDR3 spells CASSAGTDTTNEKLFF. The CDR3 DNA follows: TGCGCCAGCAGCGCCGGGACAGATACAACTAATGAAAAACTGTTTTTT.

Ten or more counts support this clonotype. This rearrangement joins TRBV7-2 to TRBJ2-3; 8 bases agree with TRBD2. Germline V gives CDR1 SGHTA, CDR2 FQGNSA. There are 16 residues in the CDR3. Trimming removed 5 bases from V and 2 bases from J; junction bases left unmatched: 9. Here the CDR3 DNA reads TGTGCCAGCAGCCCCACCGAGCGGGGGAACACAGATACGCAGTATTTT. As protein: CASSPTERGNTDTQYF.

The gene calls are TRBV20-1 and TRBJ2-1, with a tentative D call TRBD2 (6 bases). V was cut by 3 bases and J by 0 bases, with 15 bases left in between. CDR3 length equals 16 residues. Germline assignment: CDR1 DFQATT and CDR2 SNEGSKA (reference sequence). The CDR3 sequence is CSARGRGSSSYNEQFF. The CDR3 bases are TGCAGTGCTAGGGGTCGGGGGTCAAGCTCCTACAATGAGCAGTTCTTC.